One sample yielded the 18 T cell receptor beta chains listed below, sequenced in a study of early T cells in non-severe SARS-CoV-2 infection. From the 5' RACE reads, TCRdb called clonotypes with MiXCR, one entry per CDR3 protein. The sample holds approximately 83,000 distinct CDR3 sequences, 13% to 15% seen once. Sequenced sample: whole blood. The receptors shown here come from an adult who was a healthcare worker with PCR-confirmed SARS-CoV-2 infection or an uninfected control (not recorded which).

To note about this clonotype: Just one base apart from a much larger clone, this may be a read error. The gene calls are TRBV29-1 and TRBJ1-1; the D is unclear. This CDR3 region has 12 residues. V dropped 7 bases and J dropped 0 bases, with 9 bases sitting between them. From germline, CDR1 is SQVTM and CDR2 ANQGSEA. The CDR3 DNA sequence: TGCAGCGGCCACTGGATGAACACTGAAGCTTTCTTT. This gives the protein CSGHWMNTEAFF.

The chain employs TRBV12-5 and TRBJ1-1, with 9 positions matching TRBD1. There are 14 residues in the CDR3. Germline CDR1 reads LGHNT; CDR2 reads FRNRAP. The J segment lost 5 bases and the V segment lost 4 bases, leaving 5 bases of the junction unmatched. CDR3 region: CASGSQGARTEAFF. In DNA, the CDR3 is TGTGCTAGTGGTTCACAGGGGGCGCGGACTGAAGCTTTCTTT.

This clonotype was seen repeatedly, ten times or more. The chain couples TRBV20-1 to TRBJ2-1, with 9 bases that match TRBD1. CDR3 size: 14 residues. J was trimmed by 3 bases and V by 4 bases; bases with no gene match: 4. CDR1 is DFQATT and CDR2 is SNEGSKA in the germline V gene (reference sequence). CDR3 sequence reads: CSAKPGQGYNEQFF. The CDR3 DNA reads TGCAGTGCTAAACCGGGACAGGGCTACAATGAGCAGTTCTTC.

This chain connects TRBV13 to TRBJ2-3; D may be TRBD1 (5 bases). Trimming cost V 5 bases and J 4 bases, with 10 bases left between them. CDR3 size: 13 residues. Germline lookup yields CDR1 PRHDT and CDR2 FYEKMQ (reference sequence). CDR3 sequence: CASSRRVADTQYF. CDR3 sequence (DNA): TGTGCCAGCAGCCGCAGGGTCGCAGATACGCAGTATTTT.

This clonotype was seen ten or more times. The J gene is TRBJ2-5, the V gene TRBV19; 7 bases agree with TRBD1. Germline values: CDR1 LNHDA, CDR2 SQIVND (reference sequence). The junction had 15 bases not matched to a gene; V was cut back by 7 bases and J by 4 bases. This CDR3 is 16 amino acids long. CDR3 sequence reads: CASTPKAQGLRETQYF. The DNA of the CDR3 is TGTGCCAGTACCCCTAAAGCACAGGGGTTAAGAGAGACCCAGTACTTC.

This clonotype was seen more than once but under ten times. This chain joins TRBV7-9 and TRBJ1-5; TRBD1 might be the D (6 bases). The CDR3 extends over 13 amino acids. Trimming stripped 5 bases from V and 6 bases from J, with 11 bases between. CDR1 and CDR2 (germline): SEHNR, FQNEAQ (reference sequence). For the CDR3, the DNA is TGTGCCAGCAGCCCGGACAGTATTCAGCCCCAGCATTTT. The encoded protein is CASSPDSIQPQHF.

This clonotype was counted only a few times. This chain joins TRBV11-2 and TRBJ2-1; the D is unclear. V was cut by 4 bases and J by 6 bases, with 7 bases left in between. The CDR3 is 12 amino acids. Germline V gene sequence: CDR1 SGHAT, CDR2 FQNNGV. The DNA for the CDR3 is TGTGCCAGCAGCTCAAGTGTCAATGAGCAGTTCTTC. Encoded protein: CASSSSVNEQFF.

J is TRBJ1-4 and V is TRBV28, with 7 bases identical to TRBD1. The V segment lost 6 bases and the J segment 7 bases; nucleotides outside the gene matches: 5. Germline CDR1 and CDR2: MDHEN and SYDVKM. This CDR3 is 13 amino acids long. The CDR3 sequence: CASSRGQVEKLFF. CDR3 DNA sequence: TGTGCCAGCAGCCGCGGACAGGTTGAAAAACTGTTTTTT.

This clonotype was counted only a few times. The CDR3, as DNA: TGTGCCAGCAGCTCCCAACGCGGGGGGGCCTTCGATGAGCAGTTCTTC. This sequence encodes CASSSQRGGAFDEQFF. The J gene is TRBJ2-1, the V gene TRBV7-9, with 9 bases matching TRBD2. The CDR3 is 16 residues long. The ends lost 4 bases at V and 8 bases at J; junction bases unmatched: 12. Per germline, CDR1 SEHNR and CDR2 FQNEAQ (reference sequence).

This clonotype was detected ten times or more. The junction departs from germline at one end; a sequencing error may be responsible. In DNA form, the CDR3 reads TGCAGCGTGGAAGGACAGGCCGGGGACGAGCAGTACTTC. Its protein product is CSVEGQAGDEQYF. This chain joins TRBV29-1 and TRBJ2-7, with 7 bases lining up with TRBD1. The CDR3 runs 13 residues. Germline lookup yields CDR1 SQVTM and CDR2 ANQGSEA.

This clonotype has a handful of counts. DNA of the CDR3: TGTGCCAGCAGCTCCCGGCTAGAGACCCAGTACTTC. Translating gives CASSSRLETQYF. The chain carries TRBV7-2 and TRBJ2-5; D gene unclear. Germline values: CDR1 SGHTA, CDR2 FQGNSA. V lost 4 bases to trimming and J lost 4 bases, with 7 bases between them. The CDR3 contains 12 residues.

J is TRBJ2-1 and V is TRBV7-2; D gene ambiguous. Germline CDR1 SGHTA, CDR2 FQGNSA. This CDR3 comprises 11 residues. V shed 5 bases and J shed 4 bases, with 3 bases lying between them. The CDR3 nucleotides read TGTGCCAGCAGCCGTTACAATGAGCAGTTCTTC. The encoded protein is CASSRYNEQFF.

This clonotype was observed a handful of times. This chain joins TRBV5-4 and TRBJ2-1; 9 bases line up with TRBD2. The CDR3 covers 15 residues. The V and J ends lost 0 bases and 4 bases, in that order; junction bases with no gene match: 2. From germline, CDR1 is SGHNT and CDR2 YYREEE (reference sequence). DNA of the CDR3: TGTGCCAGCAGCTTGGTTAGCGGGGGTTACAATGAGCAGTTCTTC. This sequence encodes CASSLVSGGYNEQFF.

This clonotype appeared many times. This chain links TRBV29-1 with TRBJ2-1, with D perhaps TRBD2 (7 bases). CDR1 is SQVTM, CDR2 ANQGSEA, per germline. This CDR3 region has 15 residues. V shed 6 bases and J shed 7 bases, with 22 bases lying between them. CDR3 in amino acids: CSVDMGGHDRNEQFF. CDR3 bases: TGCAGCGTAGACATGGGGGGGCACGATAGGAATGAGCAGTTCTTC.

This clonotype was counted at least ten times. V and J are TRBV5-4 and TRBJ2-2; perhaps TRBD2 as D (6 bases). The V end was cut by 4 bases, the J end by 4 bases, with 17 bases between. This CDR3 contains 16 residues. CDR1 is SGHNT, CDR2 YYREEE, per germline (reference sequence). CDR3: CASSDISGRGTGELFF. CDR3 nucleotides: TGTGCCAGCAGCGATATTAGCGGACGCGGCACCGGGGAGCTGTTTTTT.

CDR3 sequence reads: CASSRRGLRARYNEQFF. DNA of the CDR3: TGTGCCAGCAGCCGCAGGGGACTTCGCGCCCGCTACAATGAGCAGTTCTTC. J is TRBJ2-1 and V is TRBV28; D assignment may be TRBD1 or TRBD2 (6 bases each). The CDR3 has 17 amino acids. Trimming removed 6 bases from V and 3 bases from J, with 21 bases in between. Germline V gene sequence: CDR1 MDHEN, CDR2 SYDVKM.

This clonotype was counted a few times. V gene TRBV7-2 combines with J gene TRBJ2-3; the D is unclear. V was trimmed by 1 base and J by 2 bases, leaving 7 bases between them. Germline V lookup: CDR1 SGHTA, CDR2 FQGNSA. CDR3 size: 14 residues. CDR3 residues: CASSLVAFTDTQYF. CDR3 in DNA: TGTGCCAGCAGCTTAGTAGCCTTCACAGATACGCAGTATTTT.

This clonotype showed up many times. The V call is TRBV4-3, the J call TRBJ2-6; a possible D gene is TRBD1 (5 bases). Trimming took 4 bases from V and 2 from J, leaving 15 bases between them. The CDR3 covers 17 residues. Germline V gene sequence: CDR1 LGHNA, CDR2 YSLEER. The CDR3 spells CASSPAYDSPGANVLTF. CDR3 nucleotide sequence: TGCGCCAGCAGCCCGGCATATGACAGCCCTGGGGCCAACGTCCTGACTTTC.